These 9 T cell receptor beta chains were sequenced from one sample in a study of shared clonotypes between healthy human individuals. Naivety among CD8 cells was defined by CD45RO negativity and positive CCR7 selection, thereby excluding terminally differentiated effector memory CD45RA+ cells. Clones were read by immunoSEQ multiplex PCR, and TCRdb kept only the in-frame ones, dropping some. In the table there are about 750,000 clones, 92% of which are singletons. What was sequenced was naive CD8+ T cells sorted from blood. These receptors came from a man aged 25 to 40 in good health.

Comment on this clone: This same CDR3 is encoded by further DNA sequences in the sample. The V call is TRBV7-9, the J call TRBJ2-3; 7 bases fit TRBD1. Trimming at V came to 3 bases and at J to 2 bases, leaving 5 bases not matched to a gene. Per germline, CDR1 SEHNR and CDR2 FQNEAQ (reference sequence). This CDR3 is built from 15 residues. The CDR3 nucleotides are TGTGCCAGCAGCTTCCGGGACAGAGACACAGATACGCAGTATTTT. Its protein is CASSFRDRDTDTQYF.

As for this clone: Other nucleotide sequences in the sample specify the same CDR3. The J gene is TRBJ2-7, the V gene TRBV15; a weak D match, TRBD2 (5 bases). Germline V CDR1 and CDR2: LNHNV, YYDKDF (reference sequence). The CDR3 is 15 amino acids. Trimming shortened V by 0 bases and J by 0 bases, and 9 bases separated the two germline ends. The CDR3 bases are TGTGCCACCAGCAGAGATCTGGGGAGCTCCTACGAGCAGTACTTC. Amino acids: CATSRDLGSSYEQYF.

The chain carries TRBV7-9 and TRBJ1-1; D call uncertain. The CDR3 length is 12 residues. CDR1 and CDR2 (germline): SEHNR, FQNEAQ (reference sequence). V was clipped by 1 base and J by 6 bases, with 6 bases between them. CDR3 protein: CASSLGVSEAFF. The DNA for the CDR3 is TGTGCCAGCAGCTTAGGTGTCTCTGAAGCTTTCTTT.

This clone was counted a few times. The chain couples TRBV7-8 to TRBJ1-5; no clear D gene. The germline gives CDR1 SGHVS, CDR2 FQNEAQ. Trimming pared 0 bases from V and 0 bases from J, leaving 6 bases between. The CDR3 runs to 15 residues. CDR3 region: CASSLAADSNQPQHF. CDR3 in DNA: TGTGCCAGCAGCTTAGCGGCAGATAGCAATCAGCCCCAGCATTTT.

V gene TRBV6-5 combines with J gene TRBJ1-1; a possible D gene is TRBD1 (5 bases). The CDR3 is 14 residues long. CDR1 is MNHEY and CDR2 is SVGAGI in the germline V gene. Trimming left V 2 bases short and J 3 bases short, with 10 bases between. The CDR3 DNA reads TGTGCCAGCAGTTACGCTTGGGGGGACACTGAAGCTTTCTTT. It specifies CASSYAWGDTEAFF.

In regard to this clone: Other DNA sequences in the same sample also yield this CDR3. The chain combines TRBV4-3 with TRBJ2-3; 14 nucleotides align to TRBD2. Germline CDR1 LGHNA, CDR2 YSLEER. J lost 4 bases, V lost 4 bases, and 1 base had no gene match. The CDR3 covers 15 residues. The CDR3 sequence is CASSPGLAGADTQYF. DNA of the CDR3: TGCGCCAGCAGCCCGGGACTAGCGGGAGCAGATACGCAGTATTTT.

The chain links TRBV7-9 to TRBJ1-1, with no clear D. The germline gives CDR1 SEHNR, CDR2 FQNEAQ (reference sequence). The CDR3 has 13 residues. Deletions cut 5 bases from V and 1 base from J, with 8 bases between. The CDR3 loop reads CASSGRANTEAFF. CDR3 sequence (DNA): TGTGCCAGCAGCGGACGGGCGAACACTGAAGCTTTCTTT.

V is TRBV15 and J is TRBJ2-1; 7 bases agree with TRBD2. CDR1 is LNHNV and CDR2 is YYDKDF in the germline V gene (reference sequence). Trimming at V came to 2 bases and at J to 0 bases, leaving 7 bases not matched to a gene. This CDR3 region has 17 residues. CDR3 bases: TGTGCCACCAGCAGATTAGCGGGCCCGAGCTCCTACAATGAGCAGTTCTTC. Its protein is CATSRLAGPSSYNEQFF.

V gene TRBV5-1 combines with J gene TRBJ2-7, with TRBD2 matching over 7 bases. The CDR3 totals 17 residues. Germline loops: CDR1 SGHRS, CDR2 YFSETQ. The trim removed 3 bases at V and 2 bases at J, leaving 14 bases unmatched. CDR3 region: CASSWPSASGETYEQYF. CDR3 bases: TGCGCCAGCAGCTGGCCCTCAGCTAGCGGCGAAACCTACGAGCAGTACTTC.